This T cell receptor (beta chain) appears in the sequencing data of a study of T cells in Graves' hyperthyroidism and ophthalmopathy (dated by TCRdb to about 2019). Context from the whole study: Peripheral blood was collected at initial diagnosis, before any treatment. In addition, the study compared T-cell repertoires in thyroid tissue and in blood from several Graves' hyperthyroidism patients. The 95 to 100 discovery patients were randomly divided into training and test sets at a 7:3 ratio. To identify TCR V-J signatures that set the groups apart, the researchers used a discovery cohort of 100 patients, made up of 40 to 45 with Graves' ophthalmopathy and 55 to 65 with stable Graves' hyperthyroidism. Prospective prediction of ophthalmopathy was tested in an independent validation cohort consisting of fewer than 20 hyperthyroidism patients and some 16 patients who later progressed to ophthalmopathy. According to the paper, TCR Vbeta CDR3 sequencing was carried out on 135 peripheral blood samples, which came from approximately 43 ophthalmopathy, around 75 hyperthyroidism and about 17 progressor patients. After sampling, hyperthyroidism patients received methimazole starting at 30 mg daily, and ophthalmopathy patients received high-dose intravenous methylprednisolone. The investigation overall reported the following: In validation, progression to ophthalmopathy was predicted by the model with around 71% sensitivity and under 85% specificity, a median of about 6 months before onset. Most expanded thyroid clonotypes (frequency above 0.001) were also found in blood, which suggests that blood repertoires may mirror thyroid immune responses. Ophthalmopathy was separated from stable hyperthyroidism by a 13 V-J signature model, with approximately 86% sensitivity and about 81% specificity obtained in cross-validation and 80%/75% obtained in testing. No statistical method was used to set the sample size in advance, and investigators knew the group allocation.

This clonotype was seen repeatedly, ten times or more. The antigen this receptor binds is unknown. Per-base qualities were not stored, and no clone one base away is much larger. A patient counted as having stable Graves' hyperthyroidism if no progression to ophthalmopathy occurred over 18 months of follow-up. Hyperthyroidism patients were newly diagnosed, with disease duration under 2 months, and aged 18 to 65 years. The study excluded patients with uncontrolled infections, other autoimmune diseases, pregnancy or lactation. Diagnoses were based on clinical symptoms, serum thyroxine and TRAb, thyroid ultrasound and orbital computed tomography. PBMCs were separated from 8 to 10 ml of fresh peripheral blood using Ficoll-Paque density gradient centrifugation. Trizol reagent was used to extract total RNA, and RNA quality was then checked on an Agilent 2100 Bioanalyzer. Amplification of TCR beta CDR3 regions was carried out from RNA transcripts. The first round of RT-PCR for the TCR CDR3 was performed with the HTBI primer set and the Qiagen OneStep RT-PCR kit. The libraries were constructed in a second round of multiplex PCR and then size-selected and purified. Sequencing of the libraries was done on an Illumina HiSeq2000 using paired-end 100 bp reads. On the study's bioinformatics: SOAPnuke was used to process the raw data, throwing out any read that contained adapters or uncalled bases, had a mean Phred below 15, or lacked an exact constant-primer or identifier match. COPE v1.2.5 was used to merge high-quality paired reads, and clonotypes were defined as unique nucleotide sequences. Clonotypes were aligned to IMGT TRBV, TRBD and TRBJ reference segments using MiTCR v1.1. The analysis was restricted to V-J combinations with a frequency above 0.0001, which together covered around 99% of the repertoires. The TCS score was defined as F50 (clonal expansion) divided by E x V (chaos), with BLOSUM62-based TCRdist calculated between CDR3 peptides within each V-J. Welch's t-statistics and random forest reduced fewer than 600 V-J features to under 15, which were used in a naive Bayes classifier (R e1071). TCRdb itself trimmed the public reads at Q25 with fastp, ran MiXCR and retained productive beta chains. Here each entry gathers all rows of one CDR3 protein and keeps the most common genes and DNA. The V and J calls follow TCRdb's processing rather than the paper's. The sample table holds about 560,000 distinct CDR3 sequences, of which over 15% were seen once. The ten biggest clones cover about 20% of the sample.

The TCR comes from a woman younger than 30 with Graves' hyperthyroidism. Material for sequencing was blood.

The nucleotide sequence is TGTGCCAGCAGTGAAGTCTGGACGGCAAACACTGAAGCTTTCTTT. This encodes CASSEVWTANTEAFF. This sequence uses TRBV6-1 and TRBJ1-1, with the identity of the D gene unclear. Counted from cysteine to phenylalanine, this CDR3 has 15 amino acids. Of the read, only the CDR3 DNA is kept; its 45 bases are in frame from base 1. Per the germline V gene, MNHNS is the CDR1 and SASEGT is the CDR2. V is clipped by 1 base and J by 2 bases, and the sequence between their germline boundaries is 11 bases long.